These 27 T cell receptor beta chains originate from one sample sequenced in a study of shared clonotypes between healthy human individuals. TCRdb keeps only in-frame clones here, not all; method: immunoSEQ multiplex PCR. The top ten hold 10% to 15% of the sample, which has some 470,000 clones, roughly four fifths seen once. The sequenced material came from PBMCs. These receptors all come from a woman aged 40 to 50 in good health. Some clones in this sample may be carry-over from other donors' samples.

CDR3 in amino acids: CASSPSFGHNEQFF. CDR3 DNA: TGTGCCAGCTCACCCTCATTCGGCCACAATGAGCAGTTCTTC. The V gene is TRBV18, the J gene TRBJ2-1; D remains ambiguous. Germline V gives CDR1 KGHSH, CDR2 LQKENI. The CDR3 consists of 14 residues. V lost 3 bases and J lost 5, with 11 bases in between.

This sequence joins TRBV19 and TRBJ1-2, with a tentative D call TRBD1 (6 bases). Germline V CDR1 and CDR2: LNHDA, SQIVND (reference sequence). The V end lost 3 bases, the J end lost 2 bases, and 16 bases lay between the germline ends. CDR3 size: 16 residues. CDR3 sequence (DNA): TGTGCCAGTAGTATCCCCGGGACACCCACCAACTATGGCTACACCTTC. Translating it yields CASSIPGTPTNYGYTF.

V and J are TRBV11-3 and TRBJ2-1; TRBD2 agrees at 16 bases. V gave up 3 bases and J gave up 6 bases; unmatched junction bases: 2. Germline V gene data show CDR1 as SGHNT and CDR2 as YENEEA. The CDR3 totals 16 residues. The CDR3 bases are TGTGCCAGCAGCTTGGGACTAGCGGGAGGGGTCAATGAGCAGTTCTTC. Amino acids: CASSLGLAGGVNEQFF.

The table lists this clone with a few counts. In the same sample, other DNA sequences code for this CDR3. This rearrangement joins TRBV10-2 to TRBJ2-7; TRBD2 aligns across 8 bases. The CDR3 extends over 12 amino acids. V lost 6 bases and J lost 3; bases outside the gene matches: 1. The germline gives CDR1 WSHSY, CDR2 SAAADI. CDR3 sequence (DNA): TGCGCCAGCAGCGGGGGGGGCTACGAGCAGTACTTC. Encoded protein: CASSGGGYEQYF.

V gene TRBV10-1 combines with J gene TRBJ2-1; TRBD2 is a possible D gene (5 bases). CDR3 length: 16 amino acids. Trimming left V 3 bases short and J 3 bases short, with 15 bases between. Germline lookup yields CDR1 WNHNN and CDR2 SYGVQD (reference sequence). The CDR3 DNA follows: TGCGCCAGCAGTGAAGGGCTAGCCGGTGGCTACAATGAGCAGTTCTTC. This gives the protein CASSEGLAGGYNEQFF.

In the case of this clone: Other DNA sequences in the same sample also yield this CDR3. The V and J genes are TRBV30 and TRBJ1-5; possible D gene TRBD1, 6 bases. In germline, CDR1 is GTSNPN, CDR2 SVGIG (reference sequence). Trimming removed 2 bases at V and 5 bases at J, with 10 bases between. This CDR3 has 13 residues. The CDR3 nucleotides read TGTGCCTGGAGTTTGGGGGCGGATCAGCCCCAGCATTTT. Translating gives CAWSLGADQPQHF.

Worth noting for this clone: The same CDR3 can be traced to other DNA sequences in this sample. The rearrangement joins TRBV29-1 to TRBJ2-5; 7 nucleotides align to TRBD1. The CDR3 spans 13 residues. Losses at the gene ends were 6 bases for V and 0 bases for J; bases not matched to a gene: 4. Looked up from germline, CDR1 is SQVTM and CDR2 is ANQGSEA. The DNA of the CDR3 is TGCAGCGTCGCCGGGACAGACCAAGAGACCCAGTACTTC. Protein product: CSVAGTDQETQYF.

For this clone: At one of its ends the junction is not consistent with the germline gene, which may arise from a read error. The gene calls are TRBV4-1 and TRBJ1-4; D gene ambiguous. CDR3 length: 16 residues. Germline V gives CDR1 MGHRA, CDR2 YSYEKL. CDR3 nucleotide sequence: TGCGCCAGCAGCCAAGTAACGGCTTCCTCGAATGGAAAACTGTTTTTT. This encodes CASSQVTASSNGKLFF.

The gene calls are TRBV4-3 and TRBJ1-3, with D possibly being TRBD1 (5 bases). CDR1 and CDR2 from the germline V gene are LGHNA and YSLEER. The CDR3 runs 15 residues. Trimming shortened V by 1 base and J by 0 bases, and 7 bases separated the two germline ends. The CDR3 loop is CASSQGQSSGNTIYF. CDR3 nucleotides: TGCGCCAGCAGCCAAGGACAGAGCTCTGGAAACACCATATATTTT.

This clone was recorded at least ten times. The V and J genes are TRBV5-4 and TRBJ1-2; tentatively, D is TRBD1 (5 bases). Germline CDR1 SGHNT, CDR2 YYREEE (reference sequence). The CDR3 loop spans 13 amino acids. V lost 3 bases and J lost 5, with 11 bases in between. The CDR3 loop reads CASSSTGPYGYTF. As DNA, the CDR3 is TGTGCCAGCAGCTCCACAGGTCCTTATGGCTACACCTTC.

The genes are TRBV15 and TRBJ1-3; D is uncertain. This CDR3 is 14 amino acids long. Looked up from germline, CDR1 is LNHNV and CDR2 is YYDKDF (reference sequence). Trimming left V 0 bases short and J 11 bases short, with 14 bases between. Here the CDR3 DNA reads TGTGCCACCAGCAGAGATGTGGGCCTCTTCCCCATATATTTT. Translating it yields CATSRDVGLFPIYF.

This chain joins TRBV7-2 and TRBJ1-1; D is unclear. V was pared by 3 bases and J by 1 base, with 6 bases between. Per germline, CDR1 SGHTA and CDR2 FQGNSA. The CDR3 loop spans 13 amino acids. Written as DNA, the CDR3 is TGTGCCAGCAGCTTGCAGAGGAACACTGAAGCTTTCTTT. Its translation is CASSLQRNTEAFF. The full variable domain, its missing parts supplied by reference TRBV7-2 and TRBJ1-1, is GAGVSQSPSNKVTEKGKDVELRCDPISGHTALYWYRQSLGQGLEFLIYFQGNSAPDKSGLPSDRFSAERTGGSVSTLTIQRTQQEDSAVYLCASSLQRNTEAFFGQGTRLTVV.

The genes are TRBV30 and TRBJ2-7; 9 nucleotides align to TRBD1. The CDR3 has 14 residues. With 4 bases clipped from V and 6 bases from J, the junction kept 10 bases outside the gene matches. Germline assignment: CDR1 GTSNPN and CDR2 SVGIG (reference sequence). CDR3 protein: CAWKLPGQGLEQYF. The CDR3 DNA follows: TGTGCCTGGAAATTACCGGGACAGGGTCTCGAGCAGTACTTC.

The V gene is TRBV19, the J gene TRBJ1-5; 9 positions match TRBD1. J gave up 1 base and V 6 bases, and 4 bases lay outside the gene matches. CDR3 length equals 15 residues. Per the germline V gene, CDR1 is LNHDA and CDR2 is SQIVND (reference sequence). Here the CDR3 reads CASSQTGGSNQPQHF. CDR3 nucleotides: TGTGCCAGTAGCCAAACAGGGGGCAGCAATCAGCCCCAGCATTTT.

The CDR3 region has the DNA TGTGCCAGCAGCTTGAGGCGGGAGGGTGGAGAGACCCAGTACTTC. It codes for CASSLRREGGETQYF. The V call is TRBV5-4, the J call TRBJ2-5; 9 nucleotides match TRBD2. This CDR3 has 15 amino acids. J was trimmed by 4 bases and V by 1 base; bases with no gene match: 5. Germline assignment: CDR1 SGHNT and CDR2 YYREEE (reference sequence).

The chain couples TRBV28 to TRBJ1-5, with 8 bases identical to TRBD1. The CDR3 spans 15 residues. The V and J ends lost 2 bases and 5 bases, in that order; junction bases with no gene match: 5. Germline loops: CDR1 MDHEN, CDR2 SYDVKM. This CDR3 is CASSLGGTGYQPQHF. Written as DNA, the CDR3 is TGTGCCAGCAGTTTAGGGGGGACAGGTTATCAGCCCCAGCATTTT.

The chain links TRBV29-1 to TRBJ2-2; D is undetermined. V lost 4 bases to trimming and J lost 6 bases, with 9 bases between them. Germline CDR1 SQVTM, CDR2 ANQGSEA. This CDR3 region has 12 residues. The CDR3 coding sequence is TGCAGCGTTGGCTCAAGAGCCGGGGAGCTGTTTTTT. Its translation is CSVGSRAGELFF.

The chain couples TRBV5-4 to TRBJ2-5; TRBD2 matches at 14 bases. The J segment lost 4 bases and the V segment lost 3 bases, leaving 5 bases of the junction unmatched. Germline CDR1 and CDR2: SGHNT and YYREEE (reference sequence). This CDR3 has 16 residues. CDR3 in amino acids: CASSSRLAGGGETQYF. For the CDR3, the DNA is TGTGCCAGCAGCTCGAGACTAGCGGGAGGGGGAGAGACCCAGTACTTC.

V gene TRBV19 combines with J gene TRBJ2-2, with D maybe TRBD2 (5 bases). Germline V gene data show CDR1 as LNHDA and CDR2 as SQIVND (reference sequence). This CDR3 region has 15 residues. V was shortened by 3 bases and J by 0 bases, with 8 bases between the two germline ends. The CDR3: CASSMGGSNTGELFF. CDR3 in DNA: TGTGCCAGTAGTATGGGCGGGTCGAACACCGGGGAGCTGTTTTTT.

The gene calls are TRBV6-5 and TRBJ2-7; D may be TRBD1 or TRBD2 (6 bases each). Germline values: CDR1 MNHEY, CDR2 SVGAGI. This CDR3 spans 13 amino acids. V lost 8 bases and J 7 bases, leaving 18 bases between the germline ends. In DNA form, the CDR3 reads TGTGCCAGCCGGGCGAGGGGGGTAGGGGAGCAGTACTTC. This sequence encodes CASRARGVGEQYF.

The chain employs TRBV18 and TRBJ2-1; tentative D call: TRBD2 (6 bases). Between the trimmed V and J ends, which lost 0 bases and 7 bases, there was a span of 13 bases. The CDR3 contains 15 residues. Germline CDR1 reads KGHSH; CDR2 reads LQKENI. The CDR3 here is CASSPPAGSLNEQFF. In nucleotides, the CDR3 is TGTGCCAGCTCACCACCGGCCGGGAGTCTTAATGAGCAGTTCTTC.

The chain employs TRBV19 and TRBJ2-5; TRBD2 might be the D (6 bases). The end of the DNA fits TRBJ2-7 better, so the J call may be wrong. CDR1 and CDR2 (germline): LNHDA, SQIVND (reference sequence). The CDR3 consists of 13 residues. The CDR3 region has the DNA TGTGCCAGTAGTATAACGCCCGGGGGCGAGCAGTACTTC. This gives the protein CASSITPGGEQYF.

DNA of the CDR3: TGTGCCAGCAGCTTAACCAATTTCGGGACTCGGGAGCAGTACTTC. Translating it yields CASSLTNFGTREQYF. The chain has TRBV7-9 and TRBJ2-7, with D perhaps TRBD2 (6 bases). This CDR3 has 15 residues. From germline, CDR1 is SEHNR and CDR2 FQNEAQ (reference sequence). Trimming took 2 bases from V and 7 from J, leaving 18 bases between them.

V is TRBV27 and J is TRBJ1-2; no clear D. The V gene's germline CDR1 is MNHEY and CDR2 SMNVEV (reference sequence). The CDR3 loop spans 14 amino acids. Between the trimmed V and J ends, which lost 5 bases and 4 bases, there was a span of 14 bases. For the CDR3, the DNA is TGTGCCAGCAGTAGGCCTTATCCCGGCTATGGCTACACCTTC. This gives the protein CASSRPYPGYGYTF.

The chain is built from TRBV4-1 and TRBJ2-1, with 15 bases identical to TRBD2. The junction had 2 bases not matched to a gene; V was cut back by 1 base and J by 7 bases. The CDR3 contains 16 residues. In germline, CDR1 is MGHRA, CDR2 YSYEKL. The CDR3 coding sequence is TGCGCCAGCAGCCAAGTGGGACTAGCGGGAGGTAATGAGCAGTTCTTC. Amino acid sequence: CASSQVGLAGGNEQFF.

On this clone: One end of the junction is discordant with germline, which a read error may explain. This chain uses TRBV6-6 with TRBJ2-7; D not certain. Germline CDR1 reads MNHNY; CDR2 reads SVGAGI (reference sequence). The CDR3 sequence is 14 residues long. The chain's CDR3 is CASNPTARNYVQYF. The CDR3 DNA follows: TGTGCCAGCAACCCGACGGCCAGGAACTACGTGCAGTACTTC.

The chain combines TRBV27 with TRBJ2-7; D is unresolved. The CDR3 extends over 12 amino acids. The germline V and J ends were trimmed by 4 bases and 7 bases, with 11 bases remaining between them. Germline V gene data show CDR1 as MNHEY and CDR2 as SMNVEV (reference sequence). CDR3 loop: CASSSLLGEQYF. In nucleotides, the CDR3 is TGTGCCAGCAGTTCCCTTCTAGGAGAGCAGTACTTC.